A single sample is the source of the 24 T cell receptor beta chains below, sequenced in a study of early T cells in non-severe SARS-CoV-2 infection. Each CDR3 protein gets one entry after TCRdb re-called the 5' RACE reads with MiXCR. This table holds 84,000 or so distinct CDR3 sequences, more than 13% found once. The sequencing sample was made of whole blood. The receptors come from an adult who was a healthcare worker with PCR-confirmed SARS-CoV-2 infection or an uninfected control (not recorded which).

This clonotype was seen only a few times. The rearrangement joins TRBV7-8 to TRBJ1-5; D is possibly TRBD1 (6 bases). The CDR3 spans 13 residues. Trimming stripped 6 bases from V and 3 bases from J, with 9 bases between. Per the germline V gene, CDR1 is SGHVS and CDR2 is FQNEAQ. CDR3 nucleotides: TGTGCCAGCAGACAGGGTCTCAATCAGCCCCAGCATTTT. Amino acids: CASRQGLNQPQHF.

A few counts support this clonotype. V gene TRBV7-2 combines with J gene TRBJ2-1; 7 bases agree with TRBD2. This CDR3 region has 15 residues. Germline V gene sequence: CDR1 SGHTA, CDR2 FQGNSA. Unmatched junction bases numbered 6, after V lost 5 bases and J lost 2 bases. For the CDR3, the DNA is TGTGCCAGCAGCCCCCTGGGGGGGGCCTACAATGAGCAGTTCTTC. This encodes CASSPLGGAYNEQFF.

This clonotype was counted only a few times. The chain links TRBV20-1 to TRBJ1-4; D remains unclear. CDR3 length equals 17 residues. V was trimmed by 4 bases and J by 0 bases, leaving 18 bases between them. CDR1 is DFQATT, CDR2 SNEGSKA, per germline (reference sequence). CDR3 nucleotides: TGCAGTGCTATTATTCTCGACCGGGGAGCAACTAATGAAAAACTGTTTTTT. Its protein product is CSAIILDRGATNEKLFF.

The rearrangement links TRBV6-2 or TRBV6-3 to TRBJ2-5, with D perhaps matching TRBD1 (6 bases). CDR3 length: 15 residues. Germline loops: CDR1 MNHEY, CDR2 SVGEGT. Trimming shortened V by 5 bases and J by 3 bases, and 16 bases separated the two germline ends. CDR3 in DNA: TGTGCCAGCAGTCCCTCAGGCAAGGGGGAAGAGACCCAGTACTTC. This translates into CASSPSGKGEETQYF.

This clonotype was counted between two and nine times. CDR3 amino acids: CASSGNGRGVDEQYF. In DNA, the CDR3 is TGTGCCAGCAGTGGGAATGGACGAGGTGTCGACGAGCAGTACTTC. J is TRBJ2-7 and V is TRBV28; D not resolved. This CDR3 comprises 15 residues. The V gene lost 5 bases and the J gene lost 5 bases, with 19 bases spanning the gap. The V gene's germline CDR1 is MDHEN and CDR2 SYDVKM. Full variable domain (missing parts from reference TRBV28 and TRBJ2-7): DVKVTQSSRYLVKRTGEKVFLECVQDMDHENMFWYRQDPGLGLRLIYFSYDVKMKEKGDIPEGYSVSREKKERFSLILESASTNQTSMYLCASSGNGRGVDEQYFGPGTRLTVT.

V and J are TRBV29-1 and TRBJ2-3; D is possibly TRBD2 (6 bases). Looked up from germline, CDR1 is SQVTM and CDR2 is ANQGSEA. V dropped 8 bases and J dropped 8 bases, with 17 bases sitting between them. The CDR3 is made up of 12 amino acids. The CDR3 nucleotides read TGCAGCTCTAAGGTAGCGGATGGTACGCAGTATTTT. This gives the protein CSSKVADGTQYF.

The rearrangement uses TRBV20-1 and TRBJ1-2, with D unresolved. Germline assignment: CDR1 DFQATT and CDR2 SNEGSKA (reference sequence). This CDR3 spans 15 amino acids. V was shortened by 0 bases and J by 0 bases, with 11 bases between the two germline ends. This chain's CDR3 is CSARDLAAPNYGYTF. The CDR3, as DNA: TGCAGTGCTAGAGATTTGGCAGCGCCTAACTATGGCTACACCTTC.

This clonotype was counted only a few times. This chain uses TRBV7-9 with TRBJ2-1; unclear D gene. The CDR3 length is 16 residues. Deletions cut 0 bases from V and 6 bases from J, with 15 bases between. Germline V gives CDR1 SEHNR, CDR2 FQNEAQ (reference sequence). DNA of the CDR3: TGTGCCAGCAGCTTAGCGGGTTCCCCGTTCGGCAATGAGCAGTTCTTC. It translates to CASSLAGSPFGNEQFF. The whole variable domain, filled in from reference TRBV7-9 and TRBJ2-1, reads DTGVSQNPRHKITKRGQNVTFRCDPISEHNRLYWYRQTLGQGPEFLTYFQNEAQLEKSRLLSDRFSAERPKGSFSTLEIQRTEQGDSAMYLCASSLAGSPFGNEQFFGPGTRLTVL.

Only a few counts were recorded for this clonotype. The chain combines TRBV6-1 with TRBJ2-6; D not resolved. Trimming took off 4 bases at V and 0 bases at J, with 7 bases between the two ends. Germline V gives CDR1 MNHNS, CDR2 SASEGT. The CDR3 extends over 15 amino acids. CDR3 DNA sequence: TGTGCCAGCAGTGCAGGTCGCTCTGGGGCCAACGTCCTGACTTTC. Protein sequence: CASSAGRSGANVLTF.

The sample holds a few counts of this clonotype. The rearrangement joins TRBV4-2 to TRBJ1-1; the D is unclear. Deletions cut 1 base from V and 1 base from J, with 10 bases between. CDR3 length equals 15 residues. Germline V gene sequence: CDR1 LGHNA, CDR2 YNFKEQ. This CDR3 reads CASSQVSIRNTEAFF. CDR3 coding DNA: TGTGCCAGCAGCCAAGTTAGTATTCGGAACACTGAAGCTTTCTTT.

This rearrangement joins TRBV7-2 to TRBJ2-7; 8 nucleotides line up with TRBD1. V lost 2 bases, J lost 4 bases, and 16 bases stayed unmatched. Germline V CDR1 and CDR2: SGHTA, FQGNSA. The CDR3 length is 18 residues. The CDR3 sequence is CASSLFWSPTGVSYEQYF. CDR3 bases: TGTGCCAGCAGCTTATTCTGGTCCCCGACAGGGGTGTCATACGAGCAGTACTTC.

The rearrangement links TRBV18 to TRBJ2-7; TRBD1 agrees at 8 bases. The germline V gene has CDR1 KGHSH and CDR2 LQKENI. V gave up 2 bases and J gave up 1 base; unmatched junction bases: 4. The CDR3 consists of 15 residues. DNA of the CDR3: TGTGCCAGCTCACCAGCTACAGGGGGTTCCTACGAGCAGTACTTC. This encodes CASSPATGGSYEQYF.

In its sample, this clonotype was seen many times. The rearrangement links TRBV28 to TRBJ2-5; TRBD2 aligns across 9 bases. CDR1 MDHEN and CDR2 SYDVKM come from the germline V gene. V shed 3 bases, J shed 4 bases, and the junction held 9 bases outside the gene matches. The CDR3 is made up of 16 amino acids. The CDR3, as DNA: TGTGCCAGCAGTTTGGGTAGCGGGGGCAAACCAGAGACCCAGTACTTC. Translation gives CASSLGSGGKPETQYF.

The table lists this clonotype with a few counts. This chain joins TRBV12-3 or TRBV12-4 and TRBJ2-7, with no clear D. Trimming stripped 5 bases from V and 1 base from J, with 9 bases between. This CDR3 contains 13 residues. CDR3 protein: CASSLTVSYEQYF. The CDR3, as DNA: TGTGCCAGCAGTCTGACGGTTTCCTACGAGCAGTACTTC.

The sample holds a few counts of this clonotype. V and J are TRBV20-1 and TRBJ1-2, with 9 nucleotides matching TRBD1. Germline loops: CDR1 DFQATT, CDR2 SNEGSKA (reference sequence). The CDR3 is made up of 15 amino acids. V was pared by 6 bases and J by 2 bases, with 10 bases of the junction left unmatched. The CDR3 DNA follows: TGCAGTGCAAGACCCAGACAGGGGGAGAACTATGGCTACACCTTC. This sequence encodes CSARPRQGENYGYTF.

This clonotype has more than one count but fewer than ten. The chain combines TRBV19 with TRBJ2-1, with TRBD2 as a possible D gene (5 bases). V was clipped by 2 bases and J by 4 bases, with 6 bases between them. This CDR3 spans 13 amino acids. From germline, CDR1 is LNHDA and CDR2 SQIVND (reference sequence). CDR3 in amino acids: CASSILAYNEQFF. CDR3 coding DNA: TGTGCCAGTAGTATACTAGCTTACAATGAGCAGTTCTTC. Full variable domain (outside the CDR3, taken from reference TRBV19 and TRBJ2-1): DGGITQSPKYLFRKEGQNVTLSCEQNLNHDAMYWYRQDPGQGLRLIYYSQIVNDFQKGDIAEGYSVSREKKESFPLTVTSAQKNPTAFYLCASSILAYNEQFFGPGTRLTVL.

This clonotype has only a few counts. CDR3 region: CATGLGASYEQYF. The CDR3 DNA follows: TGTGCCACCGGATTAGGCGCCTCCTACGAGCAGTACTTC. The chain combines TRBV28 with TRBJ2-7; D remains ambiguous. The germline gives CDR1 MDHEN, CDR2 SYDVKM. With 10 bases removed from V and 0 bases from J, the gap between germline ends came to 13 bases. There are 13 residues in the CDR3.

This clonotype occurred many times. This chain uses TRBV5-4 with TRBJ2-4; a weak D match, TRBD1 (6 bases). The germline CDR1 and CDR2 sequences are SGHNT and YYREEE (reference sequence). This CDR3 has 13 amino acids. V was shortened by 7 bases and J by 5 bases, with 13 bases between the two germline ends. The CDR3 loop is CASGLRGENIQYF. The CDR3 coding sequence is TGTGCCAGCGGGCTCAGGGGAGAAAACATTCAGTACTTC.

This clonotype was observed a handful of times. The J gene is TRBJ2-3, the V gene TRBV6-6, with D tentatively TRBD1 (6 bases). V was pared by 7 bases and J by 2 bases, with 19 bases between. Germline CDR1 is MNHNY and CDR2 is SVGAGI (reference sequence). The CDR3 totals 16 residues. CDR3 sequence: CASTPRTVLFTDTQYF. The CDR3 DNA is TGTGCCAGCACCCCCCGGACAGTTCTGTTCACAGATACGCAGTATTTT.

This clonotype was found many times. This chain connects TRBV20-1 to TRBJ2-1; unclear D gene. The germline V and J ends were trimmed by 5 bases and 3 bases, with 17 bases remaining between them. Germline V lookup: CDR1 DFQATT, CDR2 SNEGSKA (reference sequence). The CDR3 sequence is 15 residues long. This CDR3 is CSAEDPNIGYNEQFF. In DNA, the CDR3 is TGCAGTGCTGAGGACCCCAACATTGGCTACAATGAGCAGTTCTTC.

This clonotype came up many times. V usage is TRBV6-1 and J usage is TRBJ2-2, with 8 bases lining up with TRBD2. Trimming took 6 bases from V and 6 from J; bases not matched to a gene: 6. This CDR3 contains 14 residues. In germline, CDR1 is MNHNS, CDR2 SASEGT. CDR3 nucleotide sequence: TGTGCCAGCAGGGCCGATAGCGGGGCCGGGGAGCTGTTTTTT. This gives the protein CASRADSGAGELFF.

This clonotype was recorded a few times. The chain recombines TRBV7-6 with TRBJ2-3, with D perhaps TRBD2 (5 bases). The germline CDR1 and CDR2 sequences are SGHVS and FNYEAQ. V lost 1 base to trimming and J lost 2 bases, with 13 bases between them. The CDR3 extends over 16 amino acids. CDR3 nucleotides: TGTGCCAGCAGCTTAGTCCGGCCGGGGTCCACAGATACGCAGTATTTT. Its translation: CASSLVRPGSTDTQYF.

This chain joins TRBV16 and TRBJ2-3; 12 bases align to TRBD2. This CDR3 contains 18 residues. The germline V gene encodes CDR1 KGHSY and CDR2 FQNENV. Trimming removed 4 bases from V and 1 base from J; junction bases left unmatched: 9. DNA for the CDR3: TGTGCCAGCAGCCTGCTGACTAGCGGGGGACTCCGCACAGATACGCAGTATTTT. Protein product: CASSLLTSGGLRTDTQYF.

This clonotype was counted only a few times. This CDR3 reads CASSLGPDANYEQYF. DNA of the CDR3: TGTGCCAGCAGTTTGGGCCCAGACGCGAACTACGAGCAGTACTTC. This chain joins TRBV27 and TRBJ2-7; D is unclear. V lost 3 bases and J 3 bases, leaving 15 bases between the germline ends. CDR3 size: 15 residues. Germline assignment: CDR1 MNHEY and CDR2 SMNVEV (reference sequence).